This TCR beta chain was profiled in a study of blood T cell repertoires in COVID-19. This clone has only one observation. Original analysis: Nucleated cell counts were estimated from reference gene primer amplification. Method: immunoSEQ multiplex PCR; TCRdb's copy keeps in-frame clones and lacks some. V, J and clone size derive from that table, while D and trimming were established from the DNA sequence. This sample carries 100,000 to 120,000 clones, roughly 80% of them seen once, and the ten largest clones take less than 9.5%. CDR1 is GTSNPN, CDR2 SVGIG, per germline (reference sequence). V was shortened by 8 bases and J by 6 bases, with 14 bases between the two germline ends. This CDR3 is 11 amino acids long.

The receptor's source is a woman aged 40-49 years with acute or convalescent COVID-19. The gene calls are TRBV30 and TRBJ2-7, with D possibly matching TRBD2 (6 bases). Input material: peripheral blood. This chain's CDR3 is CAGGRSLEQYF. DNA of the CDR3: TGTGCCGGAGGGCGTTCGCTCGAGCAGTACTTC.